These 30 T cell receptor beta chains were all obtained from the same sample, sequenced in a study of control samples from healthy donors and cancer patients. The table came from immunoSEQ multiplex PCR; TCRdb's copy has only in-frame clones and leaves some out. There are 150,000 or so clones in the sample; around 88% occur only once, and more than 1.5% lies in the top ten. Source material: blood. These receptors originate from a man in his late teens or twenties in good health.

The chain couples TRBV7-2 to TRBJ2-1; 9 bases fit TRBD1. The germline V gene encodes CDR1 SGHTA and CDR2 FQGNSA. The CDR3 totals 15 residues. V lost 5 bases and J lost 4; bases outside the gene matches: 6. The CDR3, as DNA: TGTGCCAGCAGCATCGACAGGGGGAGGTACAATGAGCAGTTCTTC. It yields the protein CASSIDRGRYNEQFF.

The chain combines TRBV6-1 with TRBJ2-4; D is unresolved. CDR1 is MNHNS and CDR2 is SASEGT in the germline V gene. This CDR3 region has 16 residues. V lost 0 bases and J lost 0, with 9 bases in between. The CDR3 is CASSEAPGEAKNIQYF. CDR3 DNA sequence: TGTGCCAGCAGTGAAGCGCCTGGAGAAGCCAAAAACATTCAGTACTTC.

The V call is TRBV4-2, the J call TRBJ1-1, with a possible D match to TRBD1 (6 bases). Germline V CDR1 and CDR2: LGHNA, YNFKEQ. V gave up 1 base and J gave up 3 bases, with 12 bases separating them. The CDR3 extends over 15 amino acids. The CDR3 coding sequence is TGTGCCAGCAGCCAAGTACAGGGTTTGCACACTGAAGCTTTCTTT. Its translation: CASSQVQGLHTEAFF.

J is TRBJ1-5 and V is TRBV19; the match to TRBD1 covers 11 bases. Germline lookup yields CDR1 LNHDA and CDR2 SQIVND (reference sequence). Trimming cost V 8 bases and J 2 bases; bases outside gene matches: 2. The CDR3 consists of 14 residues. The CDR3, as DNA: TGTGCCAGTCGGACAGGGGGCGGCAATCAGCCCCAGCATTTT. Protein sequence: CASRTGGGNQPQHF.

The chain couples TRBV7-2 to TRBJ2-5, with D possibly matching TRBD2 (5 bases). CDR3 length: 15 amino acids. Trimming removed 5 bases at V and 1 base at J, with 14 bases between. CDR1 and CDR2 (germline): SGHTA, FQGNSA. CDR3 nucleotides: TGTGCCAGCAGCCCCCGGAGGTCGGGCCAAGAGACCCAGTACTTC. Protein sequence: CASSPRRSGQETQYF. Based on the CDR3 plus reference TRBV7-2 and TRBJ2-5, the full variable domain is GAGVSQSPSNKVTEKGKDVELRCDPISGHTALYWYRQSLGQGLEFLIYFQGNSAPDKSGLPSDRFSAERTGGSVSTLTIQRTQQEDSAVYLCASSPRRSGQETQYFGPGTRLLVL.

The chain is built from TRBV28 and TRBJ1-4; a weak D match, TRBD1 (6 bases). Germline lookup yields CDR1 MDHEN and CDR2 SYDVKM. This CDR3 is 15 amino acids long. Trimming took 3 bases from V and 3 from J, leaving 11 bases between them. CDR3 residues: CASSFTGFSNEKLFF. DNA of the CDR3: TGTGCCAGCAGTTTTACAGGGTTCTCTAATGAAAAACTGTTTTTT.

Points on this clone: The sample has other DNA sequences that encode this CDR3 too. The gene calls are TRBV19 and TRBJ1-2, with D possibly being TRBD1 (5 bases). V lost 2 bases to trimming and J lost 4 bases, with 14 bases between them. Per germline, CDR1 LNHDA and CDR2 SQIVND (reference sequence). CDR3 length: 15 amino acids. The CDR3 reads CASSIMGGAGYGYTF. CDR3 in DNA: TGTGCCAGTAGTATAATGGGGGGTGCAGGCTATGGCTACACCTTC.

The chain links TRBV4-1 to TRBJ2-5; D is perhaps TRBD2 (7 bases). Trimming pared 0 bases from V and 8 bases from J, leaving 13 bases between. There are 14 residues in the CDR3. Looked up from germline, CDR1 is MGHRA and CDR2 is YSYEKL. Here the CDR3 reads CASSQDPGGETQYF. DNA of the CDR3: TGCGCCAGCAGCCAAGATCCGGGGGGCGAAACCCAGTACTTC.

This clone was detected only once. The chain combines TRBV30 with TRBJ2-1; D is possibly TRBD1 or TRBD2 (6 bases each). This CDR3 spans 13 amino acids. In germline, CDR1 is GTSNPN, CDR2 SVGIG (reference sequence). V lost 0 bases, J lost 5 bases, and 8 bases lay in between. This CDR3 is CAWSVRGHNEQFF. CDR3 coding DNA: TGTGCCTGGAGTGTACGGGGGCACAATGAGCAGTTCTTC.

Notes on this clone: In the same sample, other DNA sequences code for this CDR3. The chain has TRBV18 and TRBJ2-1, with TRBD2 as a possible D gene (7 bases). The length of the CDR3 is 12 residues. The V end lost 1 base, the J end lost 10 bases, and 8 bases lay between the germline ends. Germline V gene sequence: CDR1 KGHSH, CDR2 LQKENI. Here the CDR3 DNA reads TGTGCCAGCTCACCACGGGGGGGCGAGCAGTTCTTC. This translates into CASSPRGGEQFF.

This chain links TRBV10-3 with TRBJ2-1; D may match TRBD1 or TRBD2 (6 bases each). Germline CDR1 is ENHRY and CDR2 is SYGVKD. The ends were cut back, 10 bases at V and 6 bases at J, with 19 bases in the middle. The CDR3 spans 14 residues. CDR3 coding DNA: TGTGCCACTAAGGGGGGCGCTATTCGCAATGAGCAGTTCTTC. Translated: CATKGGAIRNEQFF.

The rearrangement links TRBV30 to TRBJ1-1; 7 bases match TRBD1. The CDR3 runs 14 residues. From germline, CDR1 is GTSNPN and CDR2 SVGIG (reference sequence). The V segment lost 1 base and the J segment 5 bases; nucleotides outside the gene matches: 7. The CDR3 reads CAWSEGQLSTEAFF. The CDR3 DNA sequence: TGTGCCTGGAGTGAGGGACAGCTCTCGACTGAAGCTTTCTTT.

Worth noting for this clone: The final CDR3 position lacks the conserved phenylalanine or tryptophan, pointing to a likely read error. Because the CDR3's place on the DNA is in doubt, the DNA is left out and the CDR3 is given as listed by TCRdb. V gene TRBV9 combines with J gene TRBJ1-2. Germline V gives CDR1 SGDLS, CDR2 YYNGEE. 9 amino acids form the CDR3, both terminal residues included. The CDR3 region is CASSEPPAK.

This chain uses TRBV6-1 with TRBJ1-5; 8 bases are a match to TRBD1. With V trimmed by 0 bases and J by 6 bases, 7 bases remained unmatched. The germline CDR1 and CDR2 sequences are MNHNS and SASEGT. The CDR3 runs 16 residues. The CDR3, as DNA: TGTGCCAGCAGTGAAGCCGGGACAGGTAAGGGTCAGCCCCAGCATTTT. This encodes CASSEAGTGKGQPQHF.

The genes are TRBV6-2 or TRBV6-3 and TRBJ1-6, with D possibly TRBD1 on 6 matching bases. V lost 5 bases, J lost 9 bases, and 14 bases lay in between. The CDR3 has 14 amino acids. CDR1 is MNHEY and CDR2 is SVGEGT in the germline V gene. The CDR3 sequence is CASSDRQVGSPLHF. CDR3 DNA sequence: TGTGCCAGCAGTGACCGACAGGTCGGTTCACCCCTCCACTTT.

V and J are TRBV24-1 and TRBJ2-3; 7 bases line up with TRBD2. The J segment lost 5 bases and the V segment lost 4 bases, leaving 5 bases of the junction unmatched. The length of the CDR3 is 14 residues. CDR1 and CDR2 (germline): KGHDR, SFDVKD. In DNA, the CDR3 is TGTGCCACCAGTGAGGCGGGGGACTTAGATACGCAGTATTTT. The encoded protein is CATSEAGDLDTQYF.

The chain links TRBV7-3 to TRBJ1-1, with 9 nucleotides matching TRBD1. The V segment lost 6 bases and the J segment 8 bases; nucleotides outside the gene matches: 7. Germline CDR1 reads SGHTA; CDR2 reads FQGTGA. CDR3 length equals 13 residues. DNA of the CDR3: TGTGCCAGCAGTCCACGGACAGGGGAGGAAGCTTTCTTT. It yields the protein CASSPRTGEEAFF.

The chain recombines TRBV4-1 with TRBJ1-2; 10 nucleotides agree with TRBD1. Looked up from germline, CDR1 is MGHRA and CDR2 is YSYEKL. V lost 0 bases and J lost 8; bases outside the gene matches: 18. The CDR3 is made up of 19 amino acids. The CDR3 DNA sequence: TGCGCCAGCAGCCAAGATGTAGGGACAGGGGACCTCCTAGCCTACGGCTACACCTTC. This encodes CASSQDVGTGDLLAYGYTF.

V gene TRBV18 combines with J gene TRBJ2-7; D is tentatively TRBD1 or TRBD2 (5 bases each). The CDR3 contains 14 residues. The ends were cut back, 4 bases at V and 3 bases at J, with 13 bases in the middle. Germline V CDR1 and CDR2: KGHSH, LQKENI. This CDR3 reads CASSRTGTSYEQYF. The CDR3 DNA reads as TGTGCCAGCTCACGGACCGGGACGAGCTACGAGCAGTACTTC.

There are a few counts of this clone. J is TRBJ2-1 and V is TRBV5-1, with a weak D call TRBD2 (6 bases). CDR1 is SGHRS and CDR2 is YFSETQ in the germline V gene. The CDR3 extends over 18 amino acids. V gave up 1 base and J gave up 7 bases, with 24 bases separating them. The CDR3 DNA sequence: TGCGCCAGCAGCTTGATTGGAGGGTCCCGGTTGGGTGTGAATGAGCAGTTCTTC. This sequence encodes CASSLIGGSRLGVNEQFF.

The CDR3, as DNA: TGTGCCAGCAGCTTGCCCCGGGAAGAGACCCAGTACTTC. Its translation is CASSLPREETQYF. This chain joins TRBV5-4 and TRBJ2-5; D unclear. The germline CDR1 and CDR2 sequences are SGHNT and YYREEE (reference sequence). Trimming left V 1 base short and J 3 bases short, with 7 bases between. This CDR3 has 13 amino acids.

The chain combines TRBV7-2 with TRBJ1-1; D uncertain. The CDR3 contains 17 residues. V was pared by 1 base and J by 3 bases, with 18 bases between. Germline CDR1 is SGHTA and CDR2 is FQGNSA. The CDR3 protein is CASSLELAGIVDTEAFF. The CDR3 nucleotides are TGTGCCAGCAGCTTAGAACTGGCTGGGATAGTAGACACTGAAGCTTTCTTT.

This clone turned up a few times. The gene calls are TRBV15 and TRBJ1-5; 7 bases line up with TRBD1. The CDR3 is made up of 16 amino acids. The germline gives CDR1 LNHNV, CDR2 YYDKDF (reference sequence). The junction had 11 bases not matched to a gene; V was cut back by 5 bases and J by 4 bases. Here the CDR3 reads CATSVTGTDTNQPQHF. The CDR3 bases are TGTGCCACCAGCGTAACCGGGACAGATACGAATCAGCCCCAGCATTTT.

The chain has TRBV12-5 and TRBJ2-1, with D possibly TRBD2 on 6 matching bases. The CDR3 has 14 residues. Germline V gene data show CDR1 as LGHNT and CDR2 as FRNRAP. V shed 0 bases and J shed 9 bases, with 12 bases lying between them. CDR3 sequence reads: CASGLVRGSPEQFF. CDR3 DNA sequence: TGTGCTAGTGGTTTGGTACGGGGGTCCCCTGAGCAGTTCTTC.

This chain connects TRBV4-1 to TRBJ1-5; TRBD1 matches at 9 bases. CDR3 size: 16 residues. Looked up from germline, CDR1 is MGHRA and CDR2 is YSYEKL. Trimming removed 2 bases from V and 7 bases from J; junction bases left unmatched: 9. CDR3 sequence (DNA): TGCGCCAGCAGCCAAACCGGGACAGGGAGAGGACAGCCCCAGCATTTT. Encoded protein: CASSQTGTGRGQPQHF.

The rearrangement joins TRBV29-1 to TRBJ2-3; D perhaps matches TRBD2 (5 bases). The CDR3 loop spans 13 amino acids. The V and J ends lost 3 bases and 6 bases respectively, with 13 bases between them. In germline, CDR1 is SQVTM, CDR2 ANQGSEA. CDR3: CSVDFPTGDTQYF. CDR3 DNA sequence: TGCAGCGTTGACTTTCCGACGGGGGATACGCAGTATTTT.

The CDR3 reads CASSLGWTDEQYF. CDR3 DNA sequence: TGTGCCAGCAGCTTAGGCTGGACCGACGAGCAGTACTTC. The chain employs TRBV5-6 and TRBJ2-7, with no clear D. Trimming stripped 2 bases from V and 5 bases from J, with 11 bases between. The CDR3 is 13 residues long. Germline CDR1 and CDR2: SGHDT and YYEEEE.

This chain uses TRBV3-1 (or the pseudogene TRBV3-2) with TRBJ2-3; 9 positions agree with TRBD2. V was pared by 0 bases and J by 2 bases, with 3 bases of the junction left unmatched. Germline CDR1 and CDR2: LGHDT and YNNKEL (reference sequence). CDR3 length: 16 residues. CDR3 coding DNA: TGTGCCAGCAGCCAAGACGCTAGCGGGGCCACAGATACGCAGTATTTT. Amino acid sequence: CASSQDASGATDTQYF.

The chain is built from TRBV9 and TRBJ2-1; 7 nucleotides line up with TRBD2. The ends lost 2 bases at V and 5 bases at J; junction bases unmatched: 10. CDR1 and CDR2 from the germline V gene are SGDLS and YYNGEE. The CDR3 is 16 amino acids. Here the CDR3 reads CASSVGGKYSDNEQFF. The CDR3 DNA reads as TGTGCCAGCAGCGTGGGAGGGAAGTACTCTGACAATGAGCAGTTCTTC.

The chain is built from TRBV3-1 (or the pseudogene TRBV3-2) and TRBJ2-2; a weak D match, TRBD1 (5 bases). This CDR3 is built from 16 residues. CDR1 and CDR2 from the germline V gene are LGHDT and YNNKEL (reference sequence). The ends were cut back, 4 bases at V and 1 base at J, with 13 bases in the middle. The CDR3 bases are TGTGCCAGCAGCCCCCCCGAAGGGGTGAACACCGGGGAGCTGTTTTTT. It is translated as CASSPPEGVNTGELFF.